The text below deals with one T cell receptor beta chain. Profiling relied on immunoSEQ multiplex PCR, and the TCRdb table lists in-frame clones only, not all of them. Of some 100,000 clones in the sample, around 93% are singletons; the top ten hold roughly 2%. CDR1 and CDR2 from the germline V gene are SGHDN and FVKESK. Trimming cost V 1 base and J 8 bases, with 17 bases left between them. The CDR3 length is 15 residues. These data originate in a study of T cell changes during pregnancy in multiple sclerosis. The receptor was isolated from a female donor with multiple sclerosis, enrolled in a pregnancy study. The input for sequencing was peripheral blood, taken after pregnancy. The chain couples TRBV14 to TRBJ1-2; a weak D match, TRBD1 (6 bases). CDR3 residues: CASSQGDRPAGGYTF. The CDR3 DNA reads TGTGCCAGCAGCCAAGGAGACAGGCCCGCAGGAGGCTACACCTTC.